A single sample gave rise to the 8 T cell receptor beta chains below, sequenced in a study of T-cell reconstitution after alpha-beta-depleted transplantation in children. For TCRbeta, the library was prepared with unique molecular identifiers. In TCRdb, the PCR reads were re-called with MiXCR into one record per CDR3 protein. The sample lists about 260,000 distinct CDR3 sequences, roughly 7.7% occurring once. The material sequenced was PBMCs, mostly from graft donor cells, taken 180 days after TCRalphabeta/CD19-depleted stem cell transplant. All receptors come from a male patient younger than 18 who had a stem cell transplant for acute lymphoblastic leukemia, so the T cells may come from the graft donor.

This clonotype has at least ten counts. Mismatch with germline at one junction end may stem from a read error. CDR3: CASSPGTGRSGELFF. The CDR3, as DNA: TGTGCTAGCAGCCCAGGGACAGGGAGATCCGGGGAGCTGTTTTTT. This rearrangement joins TRBV7-7 to TRBJ2-2; 9 nucleotides align to TRBD1. Per germline, CDR1 SSHAT and CDR2 FNYEAQ (reference sequence). The CDR3 consists of 15 residues.

The sample holds many counts of this clonotype. J is TRBJ2-1 and V is TRBV27; possibly TRBD2 for D (6 bases). Germline values: CDR1 MNHEY, CDR2 SMNVEV (reference sequence). The CDR3 totals 13 residues. V dropped 4 bases and J dropped 5 bases, with 9 bases sitting between them. For the CDR3, the DNA is TGTGCCAGCAGTTGGACTATGAACAATGAGCAGTTCTTC. It encodes CASSWTMNNEQFF.

At least ten counts were recorded for this clonotype. DNA of the CDR3: TGCGCCACCCGGGCGTTTGGGGAGCTGTTTTTT. This translates into CATRAFGELFF. The chain carries TRBV5-1 and TRBJ2-2; D is undetermined. The V and J ends lost 9 bases and 8 bases respectively, with 11 bases between them. Looked up from germline, CDR1 is SGHRS and CDR2 is YFSETQ. This CDR3 has 11 residues.

This clonotype was recorded many times. This chain uses TRBV5-7 with TRBJ2-1; 12 nucleotides match TRBD1. TRBV5-7 is recorded as an ORF, its role being uncertain. CDR3 length: 17 amino acids. The junction had 6 bases not matched to a gene; V was cut back by 4 bases and J by 1 base. CDR3 sequence: CASSAPGQGASYNEQFF. CDR3 sequence (DNA): TGTGCCAGCAGCGCGCCGGGACAGGGGGCTTCCTACAATGAGCAGTTCTTC.

This clonotype was counted at least ten times. The rearrangement uses TRBV10-3 and TRBJ1-5, with D tentatively TRBD1 (6 bases). This CDR3 comprises 12 residues. With 7 bases removed from V and 3 bases from J, the gap between germline ends came to 7 bases. Germline V gene data show CDR1 as ENHRY and CDR2 as SYGVKD. The CDR3 DNA sequence: TGTGCCATCAAGGGGGACAATCAGCCCCAGCATTTT. Protein product: CAIKGDNQPQHF.

The table lists this clonotype with many counts. V and J are TRBV7-3 and TRBJ2-3; 7 positions agree with TRBD1. V lost 5 bases, J lost 7 bases, and 6 bases stayed unmatched. The V gene's germline CDR1 is SGHTA and CDR2 FQGTGA. This CDR3 comprises 13 residues. The CDR3 sequence is CASSRDRGNTQYF. CDR3 bases: TGTGCCAGCAGCCGGGACAGAGGGAATACGCAGTATTTT.

This clonotype was seen at least ten times. This rearrangement joins TRBV27 to TRBJ1-6; perhaps TRBD1 as D (5 bases). The germline V gene encodes CDR1 MNHEY and CDR2 SMNVEV (reference sequence). The CDR3 contains 17 residues. Trimming took off 3 bases at V and 4 bases at J, with 16 bases between the two ends. The CDR3 sequence: CASSLGVGRTYNSPLHF. The CDR3 nucleotides read TGTGCCAGCAGTTTGGGGGTAGGCAGGACATATAATTCACCCCTCCACTTT.

In this sample, this clonotype turned up many times. The V gene is TRBV12-3 or TRBV12-4, the J gene TRBJ2-1; no reliable D call. Trimming removed 3 bases at V and 7 bases at J, with 7 bases between. The CDR3 spans 12 residues. CDR3 loop: CASSLDPNEQFF. Written as DNA, the CDR3 is TGTGCCAGCAGTTTGGATCCAAATGAGCAGTTCTTC.